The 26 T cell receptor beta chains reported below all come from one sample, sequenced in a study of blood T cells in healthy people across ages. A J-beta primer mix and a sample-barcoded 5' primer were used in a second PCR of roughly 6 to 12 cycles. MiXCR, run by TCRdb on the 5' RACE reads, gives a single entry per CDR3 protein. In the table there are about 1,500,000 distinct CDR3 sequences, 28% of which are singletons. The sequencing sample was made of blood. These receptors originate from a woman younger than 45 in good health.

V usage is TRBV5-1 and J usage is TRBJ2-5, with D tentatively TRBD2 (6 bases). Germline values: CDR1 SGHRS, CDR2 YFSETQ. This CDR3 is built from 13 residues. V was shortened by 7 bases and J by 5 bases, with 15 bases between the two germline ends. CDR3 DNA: TGCGCCAGCGGCACCGGGGGTTGGGAGACCCAGTACTTC. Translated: CASGTGGWETQYF.

The CDR3 region is CASSDEGQRANEQFF. The CDR3, as DNA: TGTGCCAGCAGTGACGAGGGACAGCGTGCTAATGAGCAGTTCTTC. The chain links TRBV2 to TRBJ2-1; 7 bases agree with TRBD1. From germline, CDR1 is SNHLY and CDR2 FYNNEI. J gave up 7 bases and V 3 bases, and 9 bases lay outside the gene matches. The CDR3 totals 15 residues.

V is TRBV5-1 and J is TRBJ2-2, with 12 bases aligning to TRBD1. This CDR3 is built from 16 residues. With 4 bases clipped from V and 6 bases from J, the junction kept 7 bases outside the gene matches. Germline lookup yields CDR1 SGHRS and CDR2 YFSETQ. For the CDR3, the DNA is TGCGCCAGCAGCCCGGCCGGGACAGGGGGCCCCGGGGAGCTGTTTTTT. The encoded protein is CASSPAGTGGPGELFF.

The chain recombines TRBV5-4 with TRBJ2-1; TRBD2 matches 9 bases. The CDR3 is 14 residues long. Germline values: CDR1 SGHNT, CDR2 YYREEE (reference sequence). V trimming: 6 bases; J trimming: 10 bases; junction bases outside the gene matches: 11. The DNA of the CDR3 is TGTGCCAGCACCTTTTTCGGCGGGAGGGCCGAGCAGTTCTTC. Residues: CASTFFGGRAEQFF.

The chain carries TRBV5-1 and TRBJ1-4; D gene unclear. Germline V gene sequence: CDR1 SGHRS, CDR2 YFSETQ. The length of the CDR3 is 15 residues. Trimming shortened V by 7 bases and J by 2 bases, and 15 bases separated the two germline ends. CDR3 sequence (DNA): TGCGCCAGCGGCTCTACCGACGGTACTAATGAAAAACTGTTTTTT. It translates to CASGSTDGTNEKLFF. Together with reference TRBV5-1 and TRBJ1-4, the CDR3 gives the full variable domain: KAGVTQTPRYLIKTRGQQVTLSCSPISGHRSVSWYQQTPGQGLQFLFEYFSETQRNKGNFPGRFSGRQFSNSRSEMNVSTLELGDSALYLCASGSTDGTNEKLFFGSGTQLSVL.

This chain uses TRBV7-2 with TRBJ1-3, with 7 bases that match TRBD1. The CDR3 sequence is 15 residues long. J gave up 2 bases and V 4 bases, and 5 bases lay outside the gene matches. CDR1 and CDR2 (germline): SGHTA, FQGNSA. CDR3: CASSSKGATGNTIYF. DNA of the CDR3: TGTGCCAGCAGCTCCAAGGGGGCGACTGGAAACACCATATATTTT.

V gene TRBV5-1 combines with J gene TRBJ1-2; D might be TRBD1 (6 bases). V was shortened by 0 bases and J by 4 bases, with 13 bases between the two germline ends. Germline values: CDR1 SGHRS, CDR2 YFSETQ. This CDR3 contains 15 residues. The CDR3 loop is CASSLGQGSIYGYTF. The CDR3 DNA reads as TGCGCCAGCAGCTTGGGGCAGGGGTCGATCTATGGCTACACCTTC.

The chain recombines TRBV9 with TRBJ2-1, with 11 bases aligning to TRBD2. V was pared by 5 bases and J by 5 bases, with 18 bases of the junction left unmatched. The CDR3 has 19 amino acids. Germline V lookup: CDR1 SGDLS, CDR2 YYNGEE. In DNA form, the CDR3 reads TGTGCCAGCAGTCAAAAGGAGGCCATAGCGGGGGGGCCCAACAATGAGCAGTTCTTC. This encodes CASSQKEAIAGGPNNEQFF.

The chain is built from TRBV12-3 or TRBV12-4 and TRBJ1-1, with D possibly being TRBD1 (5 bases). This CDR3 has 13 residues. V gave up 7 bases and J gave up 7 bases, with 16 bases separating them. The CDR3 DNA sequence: TGTGCCAGCATTAATACGGGACCTAGTGAAGCTTTCTTT. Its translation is CASINTGPSEAFF.

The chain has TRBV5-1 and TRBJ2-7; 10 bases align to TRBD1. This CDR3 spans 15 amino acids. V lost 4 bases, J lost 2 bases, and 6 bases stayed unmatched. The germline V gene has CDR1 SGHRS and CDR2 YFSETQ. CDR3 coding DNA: TGCGCCAGCAGCGGGCGACAGGGGGCGGCCTACGAGCAGTACTTC. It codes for CASSGRQGAAYEQYF. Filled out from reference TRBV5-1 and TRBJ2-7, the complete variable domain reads KAGVTQTPRYLIKTRGQQVTLSCSPISGHRSVSWYQQTPGQGLQFLFEYFSETQRNKGNFPGRFSGRQFSNSRSEMNVSTLELGDSALYLCASSGRQGAAYEQYFGPGTRLTVT.

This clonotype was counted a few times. Here the CDR3 reads CASSQEGEEGGEQFF. For the CDR3, the DNA is TGCGCCAGCAGCCAAGAGGGGGAAGAGGGGGGTGAGCAGTTCTTC. V gene TRBV4-3 combines with J gene TRBJ2-1; tentatively, D is TRBD1 or TRBD2 (6 bases each). The CDR3 is made up of 15 amino acids. The ends were cut back, 0 bases at V and 9 bases at J, with 15 bases in the middle. Germline lookup yields CDR1 LGHNA and CDR2 YSLEER.

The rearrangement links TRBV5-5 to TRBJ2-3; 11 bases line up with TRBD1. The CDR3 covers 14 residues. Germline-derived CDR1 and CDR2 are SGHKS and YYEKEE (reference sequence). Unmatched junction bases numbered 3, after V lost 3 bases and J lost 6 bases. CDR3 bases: TGTGCCAGCAGCTGGACAGGGGGCGGGGATACGCAGTATTTT. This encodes CASSWTGGGDTQYF.

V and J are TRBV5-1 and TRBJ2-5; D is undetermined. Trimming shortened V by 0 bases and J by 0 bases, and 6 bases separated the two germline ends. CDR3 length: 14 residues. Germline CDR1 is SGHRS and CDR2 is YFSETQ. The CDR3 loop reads CASSLAEYQETQYF. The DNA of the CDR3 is TGCGCCAGCAGCTTGGCCGAGTACCAAGAGACCCAGTACTTC.

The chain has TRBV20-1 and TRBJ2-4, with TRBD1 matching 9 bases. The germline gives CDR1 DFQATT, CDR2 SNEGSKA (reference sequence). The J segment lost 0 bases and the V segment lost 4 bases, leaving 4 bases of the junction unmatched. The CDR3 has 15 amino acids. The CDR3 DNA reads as TGCAGTGCTAAGGACAGGGGTATAGCCAAAAACATTCAGTACTTC. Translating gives CSAKDRGIAKNIQYF.

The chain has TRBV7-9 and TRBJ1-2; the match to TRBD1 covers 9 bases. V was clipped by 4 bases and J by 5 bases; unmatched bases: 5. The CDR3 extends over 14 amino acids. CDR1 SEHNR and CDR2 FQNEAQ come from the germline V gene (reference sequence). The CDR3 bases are TGTGCCAGCAGCTCTGACGACAGGGGGTATGGCTACACCTTC. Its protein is CASSSDDRGYGYTF.

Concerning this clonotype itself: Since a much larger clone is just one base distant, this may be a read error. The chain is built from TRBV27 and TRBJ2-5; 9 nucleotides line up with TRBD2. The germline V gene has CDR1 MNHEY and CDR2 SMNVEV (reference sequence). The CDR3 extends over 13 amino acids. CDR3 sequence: CAGRAGGRETQYF. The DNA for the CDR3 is TGTGCCGGCAGGGCGGGAGGGCGAGAGACCCAGTACTTC.

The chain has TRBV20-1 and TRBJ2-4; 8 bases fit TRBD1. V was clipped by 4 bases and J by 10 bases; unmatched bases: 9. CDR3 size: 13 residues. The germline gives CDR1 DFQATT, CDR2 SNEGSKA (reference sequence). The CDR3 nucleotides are TGCAGTGCTAACGACAGGGGAAGGGGAATTCAGTACTTC. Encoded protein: CSANDRGRGIQYF.

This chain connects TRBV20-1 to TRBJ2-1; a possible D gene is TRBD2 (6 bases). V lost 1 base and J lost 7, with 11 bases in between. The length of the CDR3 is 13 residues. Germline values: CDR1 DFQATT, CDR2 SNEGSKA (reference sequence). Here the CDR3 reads CSARARTINEQFF. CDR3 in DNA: TGCAGTGCTAGAGCCCGGACTATTAATGAGCAGTTCTTC.

CDR3 protein: CASSPLGGGRTEAFF. The CDR3 region has the DNA TGTGCCAGCAGCCCTCTCGGGGGTGGTAGGACTGAAGCTTTCTTT. This chain links TRBV3-1 with TRBJ1-1, with D tentatively TRBD1 (5 bases). The length of the CDR3 is 15 residues. The germline CDR1 and CDR2 sequences are LGHDT and YNNKEL (reference sequence). V gave up 4 bases and J gave up 5 bases, with 17 bases separating them.

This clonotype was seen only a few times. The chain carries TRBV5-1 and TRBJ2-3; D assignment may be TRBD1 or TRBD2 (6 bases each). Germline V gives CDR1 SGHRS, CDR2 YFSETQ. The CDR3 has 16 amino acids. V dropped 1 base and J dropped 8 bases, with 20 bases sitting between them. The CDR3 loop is CASSLTPGSSGATQYF. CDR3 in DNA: TGCGCCAGCAGCTTGACCCCAGGCTCCTCGGGGGCTACGCAGTATTTT.

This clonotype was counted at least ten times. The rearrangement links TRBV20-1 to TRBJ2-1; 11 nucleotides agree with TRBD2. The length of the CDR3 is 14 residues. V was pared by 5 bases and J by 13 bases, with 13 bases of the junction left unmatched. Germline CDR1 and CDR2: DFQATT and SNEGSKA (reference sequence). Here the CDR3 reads CSAPTSGAPHPQFF. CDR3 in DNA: TGCAGTGCTCCGACTAGCGGGGCCCCGCATCCCCAGTTCTTC.

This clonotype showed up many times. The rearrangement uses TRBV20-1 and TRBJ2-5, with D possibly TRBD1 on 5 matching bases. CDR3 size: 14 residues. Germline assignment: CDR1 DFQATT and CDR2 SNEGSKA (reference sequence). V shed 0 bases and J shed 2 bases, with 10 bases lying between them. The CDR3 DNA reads TGCAGTGCTAGAGACCGGACATCTCAAGAGACCCAGTACTTC. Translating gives CSARDRTSQETQYF.

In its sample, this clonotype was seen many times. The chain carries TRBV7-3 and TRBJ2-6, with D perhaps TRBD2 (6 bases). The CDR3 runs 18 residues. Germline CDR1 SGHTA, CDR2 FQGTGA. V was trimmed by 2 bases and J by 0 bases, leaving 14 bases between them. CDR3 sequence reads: CASSLGPDYYSGANVLTF. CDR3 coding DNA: TGTGCCAGCAGCTTAGGTCCGGACTATTACTCTGGGGCCAACGTCCTGACTTTC. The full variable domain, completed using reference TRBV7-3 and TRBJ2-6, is GAGVSQTPSNKVTEKGKYVELRCDPISGHTALYWYRQSLGQGPEFLIYFQGTGAADDSGLPNDRFFAVRPEGSVSTLKIQRTERGDSAVYLCASSLGPDYYSGANVLTFGAGSRLTVL.

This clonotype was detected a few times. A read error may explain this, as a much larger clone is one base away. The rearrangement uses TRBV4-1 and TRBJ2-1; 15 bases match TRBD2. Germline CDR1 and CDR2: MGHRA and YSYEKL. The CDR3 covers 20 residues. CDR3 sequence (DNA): TGCGTCAGCAGCCAAGCCTCGGGACTAGCGGGGGGTAGCTCCTACAATGAGCAGTTCTTC. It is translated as CVSSQASGLAGGSSYNEQFF.

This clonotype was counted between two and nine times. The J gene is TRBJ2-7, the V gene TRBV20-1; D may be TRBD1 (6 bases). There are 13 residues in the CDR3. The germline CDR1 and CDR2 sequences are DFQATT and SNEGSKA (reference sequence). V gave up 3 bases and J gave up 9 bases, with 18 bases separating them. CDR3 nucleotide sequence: TGCAGTGCTAGCGCCGGGACATGGGACGTGCAGTACTTC. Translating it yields CSASAGTWDVQYF.

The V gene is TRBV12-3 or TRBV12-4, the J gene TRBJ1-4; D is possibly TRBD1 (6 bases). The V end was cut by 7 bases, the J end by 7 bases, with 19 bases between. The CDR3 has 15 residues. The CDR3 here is CASTRGGGGGEKLFF. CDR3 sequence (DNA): TGTGCCAGCACCAGGGGAGGGGGTGGAGGTGAAAAACTGTTTTTT.